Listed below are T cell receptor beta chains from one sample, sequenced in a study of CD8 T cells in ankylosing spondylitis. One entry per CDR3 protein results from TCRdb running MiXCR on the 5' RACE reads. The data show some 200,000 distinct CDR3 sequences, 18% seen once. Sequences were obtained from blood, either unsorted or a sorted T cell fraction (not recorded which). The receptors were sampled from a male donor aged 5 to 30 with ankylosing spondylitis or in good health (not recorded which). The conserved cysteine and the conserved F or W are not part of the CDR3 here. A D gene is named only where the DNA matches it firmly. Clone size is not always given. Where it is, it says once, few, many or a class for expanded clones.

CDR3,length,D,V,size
ASSYSLAASYEQY,13,TRBD2,TRBV6-5,.
ASSLAASGYNEQF,13,TRBD2,TRBV12-3/TRBV12-4,many
ASSRGTSGFYNEQF,14,TRBD2,TRBV6-2/TRBV6-3,many
AWSPEGPRYEQY,12,.,TRBV30,many
ATSGVGQGKQPQH,13,TRBD1,TRBV24-1,many
RARVAANNEQF,11,.,TRBV20-1,.
ASSLSGPSYNEQF,13,.,TRBV5-1,many
SATLRTGVNEQF,12,TRBD1,TRBV29-1,many
ASRRQGTNEKLF,12,TRBD1,TRBV12-3/TRBV12-4,.
SVGKRLSTDTQY,12,.,TRBV29-1,.